This T cell receptor beta chain was profiled in a study of cytomegalovirus exposure and HLA in healthy donors. Primers: 60 Vbeta forward and 13 Jbeta reverse. Some clones are missing from TCRdb's copy, which holds only in-frame ones; the method was immunoSEQ multiplex PCR. Of some 150,000 clones listed, about four fifths are singletons. Details on this clone: Its cognate antigen is unknown.

Regarding the study as a whole: TCR beta V- and J-gene trimming, according to a later analysis, was linked to a missense DCLRE1C variant. In an earlier analysis, in under 700 donors, most V segments appeared productive either ~87% or ~30% of the time.

The CDR3 has 12 amino acids. The germline gives CDR1 SQVTM, CDR2 ANQGSEA. Trimming removed 4 bases from V and 4 bases from J, with 10 bases in between. The clonotype was recovered from a male donor in good health and CMV-seronegative. The genes are TRBV29-1 and TRBJ1-1; D is undetermined. Sequencing input: PBMCs. CDR3 coding DNA: TGCAGCGTTGCCGGGGTGGTCACTGAAGCTTTCTTT. Protein sequence: CSVAGVVTEAFF.